The 29 T cell receptor beta chains below all came from one sample that was sequenced in a study of Graves' ophthalmopathy and Graves' hyperthyroidism. Transcripts of RNA were the source for amplifying TCR beta CDR3 regions. First-round RT-PCR with HTBI primers preceded a second-round multiplex PCR. Via MiXCR, TCRdb re-called the multiplex PCR reads, giving one row per CDR3 protein. This sample has around 1,000,000 distinct CDR3 sequences; about two fifths occur once, and the top ten carry 11%. The sample was peripheral blood or thyroid tissue (not recorded which). The source is an adult man with Graves' hyperthyroidism.

This clonotype has only a few counts. V is TRBV20-1 and J is TRBJ1-5; 10 nucleotides align to TRBD1. J was trimmed by 1 base and V by 3 bases; bases with no gene match: 12. Germline V gene sequence: CDR1 DFQATT, CDR2 SNEGSKA (reference sequence). There are 18 residues in the CDR3. CDR3 protein: CSASLGTGVFLSNQPQHF. In DNA form, the CDR3 reads TGCAGTGCTAGTCTCGGGACAGGGGTTTTCCTAAGCAATCAGCCCCAGCATTTT.

This clonotype was seen ten or more times. This chain links TRBV2 with TRBJ2-5, with 7 nucleotides matching TRBD2. The germline gives CDR1 SNHLY, CDR2 FYNNEI. The CDR3 sequence is 15 residues long. V lost 7 bases and J lost 2; bases outside the gene matches: 10. The DNA of the CDR3 is TGTGCCAGCACCTATACCCCGGGACTACAAGAGACCCAGTACTTC. Amino acid sequence: CASTYTPGLQETQYF.

This clonotype showed up many times. This chain connects TRBV7-9 to TRBJ2-7; maybe TRBD1 (5 bases). V lost 2 bases and J lost 6, with 14 bases in between. The CDR3 spans 14 residues. Germline-derived CDR1 and CDR2 are SEHNR and FQNEAQ (reference sequence). CDR3: CASSLLQGSGEQYF. The CDR3 DNA follows: TGTGCCAGCAGCTTACTTCAGGGCTCGGGCGAGCAGTACTTC.

The V and J genes are TRBV4-3 and TRBJ2-7, with 10 bases identical to TRBD1. The ends lost 3 bases at V and 7 bases at J; junction bases unmatched: 12. The CDR3 is 16 residues long. The germline gives CDR1 LGHNA, CDR2 YSLEER. The CDR3 DNA reads as TGCGCCAGCAGCCACACAACCGGGACAGGGGTGAATGAGCAGTACTTC. Protein sequence: CASSHTTGTGVNEQYF.

This clonotype has at least ten counts. The chain is built from TRBV7-9 and TRBJ2-7; unclear D gene. The length of the CDR3 is 12 residues. Germline V gene lookup returns CDR1 SEHNR and CDR2 FQNEAQ (reference sequence). Trimming removed 5 bases from V and 4 bases from J, with 9 bases in between. The CDR3 nucleotides are TGTGCCAGCAGCCACGACTCTTACGAGCAGTACTTC. It specifies CASSHDSYEQYF.

DNA of the CDR3: TGTGCCAGCAGCTCCGGGACAGGGCCCGGGGAGCTGTTTTTT. It is translated as CASSSGTGPGELFF. The chain is built from TRBV7-2 and TRBJ2-2; 9 bases match TRBD1. CDR1 is SGHTA, CDR2 FQGNSA, per germline. Losses at the gene ends were 4 bases for V and 6 bases for J; bases not matched to a gene: 3. The CDR3 is 14 amino acids.

In this sample, this clonotype turned up once. A much more abundant neighbour one base away suggests this may be a read error. The chain links TRBV10-3 to TRBJ2-7; 8 bases align to TRBD2. After removal of 2 bases from V and 9 bases from J, the junction contained 3 bases not matched to a gene. This CDR3 contains 12 residues. The V gene's germline CDR1 is ENHRY and CDR2 SYGVKD. This chain's CDR3 is CAISEGLAGQYF. The CDR3 DNA sequence: TGTGCCATCAGTGAGGGGCTAGCGGGGCAGTACTTC.

This clonotype was counted ten times or more. The rearrangement joins TRBV20-1 to TRBJ1-2; 11 bases agree with TRBD1. This CDR3 is built from 15 residues. V shed 1 base, J shed 4 bases, and the junction held 5 bases outside the gene matches. Germline CDR1 reads DFQATT; CDR2 reads SNEGSKA (reference sequence). CDR3 loop: CSARASGTGGYGYTF. Written as DNA, the CDR3 is TGCAGTGCTAGAGCATCCGGGACAGGGGGCTATGGCTACACCTTC.

Comments on this clonotype: This may stem from a read error, because a much larger clone lies one nucleotide away. This chain uses TRBV14 with TRBJ1-6, with a tentative D call TRBD1 (6 bases). Per the germline V gene, CDR1 is SGHDN and CDR2 is FVKESK. Between the trimmed V and J ends, which lost 4 bases and 0 bases, there was a span of 10 bases. CDR3 length: 16 amino acids. CDR3 sequence (DNA): TGTGCCAGCAGCCGTCTGGGGGCCTCCTATAATTCACCCCTCCACTTT. It codes for CASSRLGASYNSPLHF.

The count of this clonotype is one. The chain is built from TRBV11-2 and TRBJ1-6; 11 bases map to TRBD1. The V segment lost 8 bases and the J segment 6 bases; nucleotides outside the gene matches: 9. The germline V gene encodes CDR1 SGHAT and CDR2 FQNNGV. The CDR3 extends over 16 amino acids. The chain's CDR3 is CASGSRDRGFNSPLHF. CDR3 nucleotide sequence: TGTGCCAGCGGCTCACGGGACAGGGGGTTTAATTCACCCCTCCACTTT.

There are a few counts of this clonotype. No conserved phenylalanine or tryptophan is present at the end of the CDR3, so a read error is the likely explanation. Because the CDR3's place on the DNA is in doubt, the DNA is left out and the CDR3 is given as listed by TCRdb. The rearrangement uses TRBV29-1 and TRBJ2-1. From germline, CDR1 is SQVTM and CDR2 ANQGSEA. From its first to its last residue, the CDR3 has 9 amino acids. The CDR3 region is CSVEDLADQ.

A note on this clonotype: A much larger clone lies one base from this, so it may be a read error. The chain is built from TRBV7-2 and TRBJ1-4; no firm D call. Germline lookup yields CDR1 SGHTA and CDR2 FQGNSA. CDR3 length equals 18 residues. The DNA for the CDR3 is TGTGCCAGCAGCTACGCCATCGGCGCAGGCTCAACTAATGAAAAACTGCTTTTT. Its protein is CASSYAIGAGSTNEKLLF.

This clonotype was seen a handful of times. The rearrangement links TRBV28 to TRBJ2-7; TRBD1 matches at 8 bases. Germline V gene lookup returns CDR1 MDHEN and CDR2 SYDVKM. After removal of 1 base from V and 2 bases from J, the junction contained 7 bases not matched to a gene. The CDR3 length is 16 residues. The CDR3 is CASSLSPATGAYEQYF. The DNA for the CDR3 is TGTGCCAGCAGTTTATCCCCCGCGACAGGGGCCTACGAGCAGTACTTC.

The rearrangement joins TRBV4-3 to TRBJ2-7; maybe TRBD1 (6 bases). The length of the CDR3 is 16 residues. Germline CDR1 reads LGHNA; CDR2 reads YSLEER. Trimming took 3 bases from V and 2 from J, leaving 17 bases between them. The CDR3 DNA reads TGCGCCAGCAGCCAGGGCCGGGACATCCGCGCCTACGAGCAGTACTTC. Translated, it gives CASSQGRDIRAYEQYF.

This clonotype was observed a handful of times. The V gene is TRBV6-6, the J gene TRBJ1-4, with D uncertain. Germline CDR1 reads MNHNY; CDR2 reads SVGAGI (reference sequence). The germline V and J ends were trimmed by 8 bases and 5 bases, with 18 bases remaining between them. The CDR3 is 15 amino acids. The CDR3 DNA sequence: TGTGCCAGCCTGAAAGATCCAGTAAAGAATGAAAAACTGTTTTTT. Its protein product is CASLKDPVKNEKLFF.

This clonotype was recorded a few times. The chain uses TRBV6-2 or TRBV6-3 and TRBJ2-5; TRBD1 aligns across 10 bases. The CDR3 is made up of 16 amino acids. V lost 8 bases, J lost 4 bases, and 13 bases stayed unmatched. Germline CDR1 and CDR2: MNHEY and SVGEGT. Here the CDR3 DNA reads TGTGCCAGCGGAAAACCGGGACAGGGGTCCCGAGAGACCCAGTACTTC. It encodes CASGKPGQGSRETQYF.

The CDR3 bases are TGTGCCAGCAGCTCAGTCGGGGCGTCCTACGAGCAGTACTTC. Protein: CASSSVGASYEQYF. The chain couples TRBV7-9 to TRBJ2-7; D is perhaps TRBD1 or TRBD2 (5 bases each). Germline-derived CDR1 and CDR2 are SEHNR and FQNEAQ (reference sequence). V lost 4 bases and J 1 base, leaving 11 bases between the germline ends. The CDR3 has 14 residues.

V and J are TRBV7-8 and TRBJ2-7, with D possibly being TRBD1 or TRBD2 (5 bases each). Trimming pared 2 bases from V and 6 bases from J, leaving 17 bases between. The CDR3 is made up of 15 amino acids. Germline V gene data show CDR1 as SGHVS and CDR2 as FQNEAQ. Here the CDR3 reads CASSLSALGGGEQYF. The CDR3 region has the DNA TGTGCCAGCAGCTTATCCGCCCTAGGTGGGGGCGAGCAGTACTTC.

This clonotype has more than one count but fewer than ten. The genes are TRBV12-3 or TRBV12-4 and TRBJ1-5; D uncertain. The V end was cut by 6 bases, the J end by 7 bases, with 16 bases between. The CDR3 loop spans 14 amino acids. The CDR3 sequence: CASSPGLQRQPQHF. In nucleotides, the CDR3 is TGTGCCAGCAGCCCGGGCCTCCAGCGGCAGCCCCAGCATTTT.

This clonotype was seen repeatedly, ten times or more. The rearrangement uses TRBV4-3 and TRBJ1-5; TRBD1 might be the D (6 bases). Germline CDR1 and CDR2: LGHNA and YSLEER. Trimming left V 4 bases short and J 9 bases short, with 13 bases between. The CDR3 spans 13 residues. This CDR3 reads CASSRGHLGPQHF. For the CDR3, the DNA is TGCGCCAGCAGCCGGGGACATTTAGGGCCCCAGCATTTT.

To note about this clonotype: This could be a read error, since a much larger clone is one nucleotide away. The chain uses TRBV6-6 and TRBJ2-5; D gene uncertain. The CDR3 length is 13 residues. Germline loops: CDR1 MNHNY, CDR2 SVGAGI (reference sequence). The chain's CDR3 is CVTKGAFQETQYF. In DNA, the CDR3 is TGTGTCACCAAAGGAGCGTTCCAAGAGACCCAGTACTTC.

This chain uses TRBV7-4 with TRBJ1-5, with a tentative D call TRBD1 (6 bases). V lost 6 bases, J lost 1 base, and 13 bases lay in between. The CDR3 covers 15 residues. CDR1 SGHVT and CDR2 SQSDAQ come from the germline V gene. The CDR3 reads CASRRKGVSNQPQHF. CDR3 in DNA: TGTGCCAGCAGACGGAAGGGGGTGAGCAATCAGCCCCAGCATTTT.

This clonotype appeared many times. The CDR3 DNA sequence: TGTGCCAGCAGCGGGACAGGGGGAGGTGAGACCCAGTACTTC. The encoded protein is CASSGTGGGETQYF. The chain couples TRBV7-9 to TRBJ2-5; TRBD1 matches at 11 bases. The trim removed 5 bases at V and 5 bases at J, leaving 4 bases unmatched. The V gene's germline CDR1 is SEHNR and CDR2 FQNEAQ (reference sequence). The CDR3 is 14 residues long.

Regarding this clonotype: Possible read error: a much larger clone is one base away. Because it lacks the conserved phenylalanine or tryptophan at the end, this CDR3 is likely a read error. This chain connects TRBV6-2 or TRBV6-3 to TRBJ1-1; D call uncertain. The CDR3 is 11 amino acids. Trimming took 7 bases from V and 0 from J, leaving 3 bases between them. Germline values: CDR1 MNHEY, CDR2 SVGEGT. The CDR3 nucleotides are TGTGCCAGCATAGTGAACACTGAAGCTTTCTCT. Protein product: CASIVNTEAFS.

This rearrangement joins TRBV7-2 to TRBJ1-1; D not certain. V was shortened by 2 bases and J by 10 bases, with 14 bases between the two germline ends. CDR1 SGHTA and CDR2 FQGNSA come from the germline V gene. The CDR3 totals 13 residues. The CDR3 is CASSLMWGDAAFF. Written as DNA, the CDR3 is TGTGCCAGCAGCTTAATGTGGGGTGACGCAGCTTTCTTT.

This clonotype was seen only a few times. The chain employs TRBV18 and TRBJ1-2; 8 bases are a match to TRBD1. V shed 8 bases, J shed 5 bases, and the junction held 4 bases outside the gene matches. This CDR3 has 12 residues. The germline V gene has CDR1 KGHSH and CDR2 LQKENI. CDR3 residues: CASEDRAYGYTF. CDR3 DNA sequence: TGTGCCAGCGAGGACAGGGCGTATGGCTACACCTTC.

The sample holds many counts of this clonotype. The V and J genes are TRBV29-1 and TRBJ1-2, with TRBD1 matching 9 bases. Per the germline V gene, CDR1 is SQVTM and CDR2 is ANQGSEA. The length of the CDR3 is 14 residues. V was clipped by 1 base and J by 2 bases; unmatched bases: 2. The DNA of the CDR3 is TGCAGCGTTGAAGGAGGGACAGGGAACTATGGCTACACCTTC. Translation: CSVEGGTGNYGYTF.

The gene calls are TRBV14 and TRBJ2-5; D remains unclear. This CDR3 has 14 residues. V was shortened by 4 bases and J by 5 bases, with 14 bases between the two germline ends. CDR1 and CDR2 from the germline V gene are SGHDN and FVKESK. Here the CDR3 DNA reads TGTGCCAGCAGCCGGCTCTCTAATGGGGAGACCCAGTACTTC. Protein: CASSRLSNGETQYF.

A few counts support this clonotype. The chain links TRBV30 to TRBJ2-5; tentatively, D is TRBD1 or TRBD2 (5 bases each). Trimming left V 8 bases short and J 4 bases short, with 14 bases between. Per the germline V gene, CDR1 is GTSNPN and CDR2 is SVGIG (reference sequence). The CDR3 is made up of 12 amino acids. The CDR3 DNA follows: TGTGCCGGTAGAGGGGTAAGAGAGACCCAGTACTTC. Protein sequence: CAGRGVRETQYF.